This T cell receptor beta chain was captured by sequencing in a study of blood T cell repertoires in COVID-19. Study-wide background: T cells, B-cell-depleted T cells, or PBMCs supplied cDNA or gDNA.

Germline V gene lookup returns CDR1 MRHNA and CDR2 SNTAGT. The CDR3 sequence is 14 residues long. Deletions cut 3 bases from V and 7 bases from J, with 12 bases between. Participants' own reports of clinical history determined their cohort assignment. Sequencing was performed with immunoSEQ multiplex PCR; in TCRdb, only in-frame clones are kept and a portion is missing. The sample has some 260,000 clones; 75% to 90% are singletons. This TCR was recovered from a man in his forties or fifties who had recovered from COVID-19. The gene calls are TRBV6-4 and TRBJ2-2, with a possible D match to TRBD2 (6 bases). Material: PBMCs or T cells enriched from blood (not recorded which). The CDR3 loop reads CASSEEEGIGELFF. DNA for the CDR3: TGTGCCAGCAGTGAGGAGGAGGGTATCGGGGAGCTGTTTTTT.